This T cell receptor (beta chain) was obtained from a study of T cell changes during pregnancy in multiple sclerosis (dated by TCRdb to the late 2010s). Study-level background: The study looked at changes in the T cell repertoire across pregnancy in women with multiple sclerosis.

Trimming takes 4 bases from V and 8 bases from J, and the germline ends sit 12 bases apart. The CDR3 holds 12 amino acids from the cysteine to the phenylalanine. CDR3 DNA only is kept here, 36 bases in frame from base 1. The germline V gene sets CDR1 to SQVTM and CDR2 to ANQGSEA. Library preparation used the immunoSEQ multiplex PCR assay. Held by TCRdb, this immuneACCESS table contains in-frame sequences only and omits some clones. Under half of the omission traces to an unresolved V gene where checked; the cause of the rest is unknown. This sample holds tens of thousands of clones; more than 85% were observed only once. The top ten clones comprise around 3.2% of the sample. In regard to this clone: Its specific antigen is unknown. Base-call qualities are not available, and no considerably larger clone is one nucleotide away.

This specimen consisted of peripheral blood, obtained before pregnancy. This clonotype was obtained from a female donor with multiple sclerosis, enrolled in a pregnancy study. The chain employs TRBV29-1 and TRBJ2-1, and perhaps TRBD2 as D gene, on 5 matching bases. The CDR3 is CSVGGPQDEQFF. The DNA sequence is as follows: TGCAGCGTTGGAGGGCCCCAAGATGAGCAGTTCTTC.